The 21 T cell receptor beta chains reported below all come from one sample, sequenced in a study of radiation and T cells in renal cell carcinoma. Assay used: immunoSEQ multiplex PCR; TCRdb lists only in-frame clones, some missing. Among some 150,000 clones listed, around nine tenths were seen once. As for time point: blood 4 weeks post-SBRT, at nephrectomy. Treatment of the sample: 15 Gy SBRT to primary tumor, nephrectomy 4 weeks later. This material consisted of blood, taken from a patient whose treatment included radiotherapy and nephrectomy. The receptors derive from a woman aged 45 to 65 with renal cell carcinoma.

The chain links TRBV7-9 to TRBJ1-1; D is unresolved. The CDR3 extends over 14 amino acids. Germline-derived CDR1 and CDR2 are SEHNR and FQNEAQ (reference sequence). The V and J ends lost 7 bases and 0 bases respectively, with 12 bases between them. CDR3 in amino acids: CASIIEAVNTEAFF. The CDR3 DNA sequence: TGTGCCAGCATCATAGAGGCAGTGAACACTGAAGCTTTCTTT.

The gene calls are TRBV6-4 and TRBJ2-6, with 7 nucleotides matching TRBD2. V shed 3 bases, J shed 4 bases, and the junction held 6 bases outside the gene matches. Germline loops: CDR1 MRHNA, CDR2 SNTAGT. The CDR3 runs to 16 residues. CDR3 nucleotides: TGTGCCAGCAGTGAATCCGGGACTACCGGGGCCAACGTCCTGACTTTC. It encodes CASSESGTTGANVLTF.

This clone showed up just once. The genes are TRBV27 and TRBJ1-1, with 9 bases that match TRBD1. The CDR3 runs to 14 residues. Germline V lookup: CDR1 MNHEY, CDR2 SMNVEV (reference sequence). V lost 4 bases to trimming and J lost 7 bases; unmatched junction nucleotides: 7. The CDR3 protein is CASSWGGQGSEAFF. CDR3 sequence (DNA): TGTGCCAGCAGTTGGGGGGGACAGGGAAGTGAAGCTTTCTTT.

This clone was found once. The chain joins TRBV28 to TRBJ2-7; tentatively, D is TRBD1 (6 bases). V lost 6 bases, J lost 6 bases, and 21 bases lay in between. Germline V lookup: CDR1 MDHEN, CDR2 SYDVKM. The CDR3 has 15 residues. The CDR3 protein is CASSSYRESLAEQYF. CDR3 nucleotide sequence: TGTGCCAGCAGCTCCTACAGGGAGAGTCTAGCCGAGCAGTACTTC.

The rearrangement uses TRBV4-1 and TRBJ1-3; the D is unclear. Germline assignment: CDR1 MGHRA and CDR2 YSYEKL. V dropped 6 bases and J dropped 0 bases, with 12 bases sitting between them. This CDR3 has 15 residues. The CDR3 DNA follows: TGCGCCAGCAGTTCTTATTACAGCTCTGGAAACACCATATATTTT. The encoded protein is CASSSYYSSGNTIYF.

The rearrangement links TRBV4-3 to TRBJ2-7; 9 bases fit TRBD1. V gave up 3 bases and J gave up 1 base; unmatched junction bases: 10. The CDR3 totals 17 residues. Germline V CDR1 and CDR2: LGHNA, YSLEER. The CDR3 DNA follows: TGCGCCAGCAGCCAGGCCCTTCCGGGACAGGGATCCTACGAGCAGTACTTC. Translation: CASSQALPGQGSYEQYF.

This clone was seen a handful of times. The CDR3 is CAWSMRLVNTEAFF. Written as DNA, the CDR3 is TGTGCCTGGAGTATGCGACTGGTGAACACTGAAGCTTTCTTT. The chain uses TRBV30 and TRBJ1-1, with D uncertain. The germline V and J ends were trimmed by 2 bases and 0 bases, with 10 bases remaining between them. Germline CDR1 and CDR2: GTSNPN and SVGIG (reference sequence). The length of the CDR3 is 14 residues.

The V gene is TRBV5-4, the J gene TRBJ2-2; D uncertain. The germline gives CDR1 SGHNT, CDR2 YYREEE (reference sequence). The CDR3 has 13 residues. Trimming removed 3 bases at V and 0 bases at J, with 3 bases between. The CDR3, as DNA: TGTGCCAGCAGCTCTACGAACACCGGGGAGCTGTTTTTT. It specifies CASSSTNTGELFF.

This CDR3 is CASSVRRQVEGDTQYF. The CDR3 DNA is TGTGCCAGCAGCGTCCGGCGACAGGTCGAGGGAGATACGCAGTATTTT. The chain is built from TRBV9 and TRBJ2-3; TRBD1 might be the D (6 bases). Germline assignment: CDR1 SGDLS and CDR2 YYNGEE. The CDR3 runs 16 residues. V lost 2 bases and J lost 5, with 18 bases in between.

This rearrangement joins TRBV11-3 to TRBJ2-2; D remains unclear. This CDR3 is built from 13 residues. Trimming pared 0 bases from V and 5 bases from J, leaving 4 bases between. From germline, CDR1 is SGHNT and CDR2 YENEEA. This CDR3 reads CASSLEVTGELFF. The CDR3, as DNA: TGTGCCAGCAGCTTAGAAGTTACCGGGGAGCTGTTTTTT.

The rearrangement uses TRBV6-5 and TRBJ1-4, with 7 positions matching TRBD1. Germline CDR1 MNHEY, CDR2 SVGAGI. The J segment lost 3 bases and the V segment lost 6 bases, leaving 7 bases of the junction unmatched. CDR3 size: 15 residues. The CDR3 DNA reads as TGTGCCAGCAGAGTACAGGGGACGGCTAATGAAAAACTGTTTTTT. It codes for CASRVQGTANEKLFF.

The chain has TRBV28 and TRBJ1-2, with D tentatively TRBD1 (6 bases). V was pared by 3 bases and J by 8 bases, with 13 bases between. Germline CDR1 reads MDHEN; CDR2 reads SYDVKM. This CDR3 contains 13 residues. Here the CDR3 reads CASSFVGARGYTF. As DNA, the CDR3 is TGTGCCAGCAGTTTCGTGGGGGCGCGCGGCTACACCTTC.

The CDR3 loop is CASREQTQPQHF. The CDR3 region has the DNA TGTGCCAGCAGGGAACAGACACAGCCCCAGCATTTT. The V call is TRBV6-1, the J call TRBJ1-5, with D hard to call. The germline gives CDR1 MNHNS, CDR2 SASEGT. CDR3 size: 12 residues. The V and J ends lost 6 bases and 7 bases respectively, with 10 bases between them.

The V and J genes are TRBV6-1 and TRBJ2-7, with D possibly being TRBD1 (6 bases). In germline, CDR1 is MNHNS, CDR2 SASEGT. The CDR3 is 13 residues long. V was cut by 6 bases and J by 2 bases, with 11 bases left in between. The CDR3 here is CASRTGPPYEQYF. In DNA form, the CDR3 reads TGTGCCAGCAGGACAGGTCCGCCCTACGAGCAGTACTTC.

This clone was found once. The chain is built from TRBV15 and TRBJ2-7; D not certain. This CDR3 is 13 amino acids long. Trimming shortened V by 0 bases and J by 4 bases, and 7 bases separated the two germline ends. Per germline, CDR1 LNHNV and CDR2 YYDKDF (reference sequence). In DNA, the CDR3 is TGTGCCACCAGCAGAGATCTGCCTTACGAGCAGTACTTC. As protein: CATSRDLPYEQYF.

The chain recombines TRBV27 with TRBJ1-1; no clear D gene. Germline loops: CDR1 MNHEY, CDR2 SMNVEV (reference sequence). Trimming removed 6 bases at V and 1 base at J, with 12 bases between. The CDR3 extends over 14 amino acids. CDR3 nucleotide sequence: TGTGCCAGCAGACATCGTTCGGGGAACACTGAAGCTTTCTTT. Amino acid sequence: CASRHRSGNTEAFF.

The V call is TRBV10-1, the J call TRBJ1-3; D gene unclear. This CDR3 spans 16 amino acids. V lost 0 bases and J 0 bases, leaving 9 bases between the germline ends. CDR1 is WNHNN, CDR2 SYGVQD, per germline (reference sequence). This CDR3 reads CASSESPRDSGNTIYF. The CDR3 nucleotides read TGCGCCAGCAGTGAGTCACCCAGAGACTCTGGAAACACCATATATTTT.

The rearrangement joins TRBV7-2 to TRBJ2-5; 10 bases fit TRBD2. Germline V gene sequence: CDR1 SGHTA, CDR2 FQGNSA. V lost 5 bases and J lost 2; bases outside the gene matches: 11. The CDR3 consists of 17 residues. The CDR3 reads CASSPRRTSGNQETQYF. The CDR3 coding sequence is TGTGCCAGCAGCCCTCGGCGGACTAGCGGAAATCAAGAGACCCAGTACTTC.

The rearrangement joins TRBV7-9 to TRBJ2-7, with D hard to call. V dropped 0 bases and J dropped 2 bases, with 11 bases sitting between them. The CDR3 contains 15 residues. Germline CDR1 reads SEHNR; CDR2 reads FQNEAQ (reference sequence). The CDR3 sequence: CASSLAGMEPYEQYF. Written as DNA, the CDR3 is TGTGCCAGCAGCTTAGCGGGAATGGAACCCTACGAGCAGTACTTC.

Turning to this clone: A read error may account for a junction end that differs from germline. CDR3 DNA: TGCGCCAGCAGGCAAGTTAACTCTGGAAACACCATATATTTT. This encodes CASRQVNSGNTIYF. This chain uses TRBV4-3 with TRBJ1-3; D call uncertain. Germline CDR1 is LGHNA and CDR2 is YSLEER. The CDR3 has 14 residues.

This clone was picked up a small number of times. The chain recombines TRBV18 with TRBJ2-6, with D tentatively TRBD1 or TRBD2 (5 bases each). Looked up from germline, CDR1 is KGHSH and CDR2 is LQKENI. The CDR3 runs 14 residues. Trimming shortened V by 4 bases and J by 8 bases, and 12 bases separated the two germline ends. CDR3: CASSLTGTTNVLTF. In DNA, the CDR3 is TGTGCCAGCTCACTAACCGGGACGACCAACGTCCTGACTTTC.